This T cell receptor beta chain was captured by sequencing in a study of T cell repertoires in ileal Crohn's disease. Overall study findings and caveats: Sorted CD8 T cells held more high-frequency clones than CD4.

This clone has just a few counts. Its antigen is as yet unknown. Around 0.45 micrograms of biopsy DNA per sample underwent TCRB immunosequencing. TCRdb keeps only in-frame clones here, not all; method: immunoSEQ multiplex PCR. This table holds under 5,500 clones, roughly 80% found once. The receptor was isolated from an adult with Crohn's disease. Sequenced input: ileal tissue.

The CDR3 coding sequence is TGTGCCTGGAGTCCCTCGACTAGCGGGAGGGCCTACTTC. It specifies CAWSPSTSGRAYF. The chain uses TRBV30 and TRBJ2-5; TRBD2 matches 14 bases. Germline assignment: CDR1 GTSNPN and CDR2 SVGIG (reference sequence). The CDR3 totals 13 residues. V lost 2 bases, J lost 14 bases, and 7 bases stayed unmatched.